This TCR beta chain was found in a study of T-cell reconstitution after alpha-beta-depleted transplantation in children. Preparation of the TCRbeta library was carried out with unique molecular identifiers. TCRdb re-derived calls from the PCR reads in MiXCR, one entry per CDR3 protein. The table includes 350,000 to 450,000 distinct CDR3 sequences, 13% detected once. Ten or more counts support this clonotype. Germline V gene lookup returns CDR1 SGHRS and CDR2 YFSETQ. The CDR3 sequence is 14 residues long. V lost 2 bases and J 4 bases, leaving 13 bases between the germline ends. The clonotype comes from a human donor who donated a stem cell graft to a child with Fanconi anemia. V is TRBV5-1 and J is TRBJ2-7; D is perhaps TRBD1 (6 bases). The material was PBMCs, obtained from the stem cell graft. The CDR3 region has the DNA TGCGCCAGCAGCTTAGCCGGACAGACGTACGAGCAGTACTTC. As protein: CASSLAGQTYEQYF.